This T cell receptor beta chain was profiled in a study of CD8+CD57+ T cells in acquired aplastic anemia. Study overall: Sorted CD4+ and CD8+ cells yielded around 3.2 ug of DNA on average. Mean read depth for CD4+ cells from healthy donors was 10 million to 13 million.

This clonotype was counted at least ten times. Antigen specificity is unknown. It was genomic DNA that served as the template for profiling TCR beta VDJ and CDR3. Via MiXCR, TCRdb re-called the reads, giving one row per CDR3 protein. The table records around 150,000 distinct CDR3 sequences, 35% to 50% of them present only once. Study observations and caveats: Around 27 CD8+ CDR3 sequences occurred in both the patients and the controls. Statistical testing detected no significant gap in CD8+ Simpson's diversity between patients and controls.

From germline, CDR1 is MGHRA and CDR2 YSYEKL. The V segment lost 1 base and the J segment 0 bases; nucleotides outside the gene matches: 0. The CDR3 is 15 residues long. The chain joins TRBV4-1 to TRBJ2-3, with 8 bases lining up with TRBD1. The receptor's source is a human donor in good health, serving as a control. Input material: sorted CD4+, CD8+, or CD8+CD57+ T cells (not recorded which) from PBMCs. The CDR3 nucleotides read TGCGCCAGCAGCCAAGGACAGGGGAGCACAGATACGCAGTATTTT. It translates to CASSQGQGSTDTQYF.